One sample yielded the 31 T cell receptor beta chains listed below, sequenced in a study of human T cells and chemical hapten exposure. Time point noted: patch test 1, 2 weeks after DPC sensitization. Described treatment: therapeutic diphenylcyclopropenone sensitization with weekly scalp DPC. TCRdb ran MiXCR on the RACE reads and lists one entry per CDR3 protein. The sample holds 300,000 to 400,000 distinct CDR3 sequences; roughly 6.9% are singletons and the top ten take about 8%. Sample: whole blood, taken in connection with sensitization to the hapten diphenylcyclopropenone (DPC). These receptor sequences come from a woman aged 18-30 years with alopecia areata. Some clones in this sample may be carry-over from other donors' samples.

The J gene is TRBJ2-5, the V gene TRBV6-5; D is ambiguous. The CDR3 spans 15 residues. Deletions cut 4 bases from V and 4 bases from J, with 16 bases between. Per the germline V gene, CDR1 is MNHEY and CDR2 is SVGAGI. CDR3 sequence (DNA): TGTGCCAGCAGTTTCGTCGGCACGACGGGAGAGACCCAGTACTTC. Amino acids: CASSFVGTTGETQYF.

This clonotype was recorded at least ten times. The rearrangement links TRBV20-1 to TRBJ1-1; D is perhaps TRBD1 (5 bases). The CDR3 is 13 amino acids. V lost 0 bases and J lost 5, with 10 bases in between. CDR1 is DFQATT, CDR2 SNEGSKA, per germline (reference sequence). CDR3 nucleotides: TGCAGTGCTAGAGAAACGGGGGAGACTGAAGCTTTCTTT. This sequence encodes CSARETGETEAFF.

V usage is TRBV3-1 and J usage is TRBJ1-4; 9 bases agree with TRBD1. This CDR3 region has 16 residues. J was trimmed by 7 bases and V by 1 base; bases with no gene match: 7. Germline V lookup: CDR1 LGHDT, CDR2 YNNKEL (reference sequence). The CDR3 DNA reads TGTGCCAGCAGCCAAGCCCCCGGGACAGGGAGTGAAAAACTGTTTTTT. Protein sequence: CASSQAPGTGSEKLFF.

Only a few counts were recorded for this clonotype. This chain links TRBV5-1 with TRBJ1-2; D is possibly TRBD1 (5 bases). CDR1 and CDR2 from the germline V gene are SGHRS and YFSETQ. Trimming shortened V by 0 bases and J by 3 bases, and 15 bases separated the two germline ends. The CDR3 loop spans 16 amino acids. The CDR3 region is CASSLAPFLGHYGYTF. Here the CDR3 DNA reads TGCGCCAGCAGCTTGGCCCCCTTTCTGGGGCACTATGGCTACACCTTC.

This clonotype was seen many times. The chain employs TRBV5-1 and TRBJ2-5; D gene ambiguous. CDR3 length: 14 amino acids. V dropped 0 bases and J dropped 2 bases, with 8 bases sitting between them. The V gene's germline CDR1 is SGHRS and CDR2 YFSETQ. This CDR3 reads CASSLDSVQETQYF. The CDR3 region has the DNA TGCGCCAGCAGCTTGGACAGCGTGCAAGAGACCCAGTACTTC.

With regard to this clonotype: A much bigger clone sits one base away, suggesting this may be a read error. The V and J genes are TRBV18 and TRBJ2-6, with D unresolved. The CDR3 runs to 14 residues. In germline, CDR1 is KGHSH, CDR2 LQKENI. The chain's CDR3 is CASSPDSGTNVLTF. The CDR3 region has the DNA TGTGCCAGCTCACCTGACTCTGGGACCAACGTCCTGACTTTC.

The genes are TRBV25-1 and TRBJ2-5; D is unresolved. V lost 1 base to trimming and J lost 0 bases, with 12 bases between them. CDR3 length: 16 residues. CDR1 and CDR2 from the germline V gene are MGHDK and SYGVNS. CDR3 sequence (DNA): TGTGCCAGCAGTGAATCGAAGGCCCCGTACCAAGAGACCCAGTACTTC. Translated: CASSESKAPYQETQYF.

This chain joins TRBV5-1 and TRBJ2-7; D unclear. V lost 0 bases and J 5 bases, leaving 6 bases between the germline ends. The CDR3 consists of 12 residues. Germline V lookup: CDR1 SGHRS, CDR2 YFSETQ. This chain's CDR3 is CASSLALDEQYF. The CDR3 DNA sequence: TGCGCCAGCAGCTTGGCCCTAGACGAGCAGTACTTC.

This clonotype was observed many times. The CDR3 coding sequence is TGTGCCAGCAGCTTTGGTGGGGGCCTCCACGCCCCGGGTGAGCAGTTCTTC. Residues: CASSFGGGLHAPGEQFF. The chain employs TRBV7-2 and TRBJ2-1, with a tentative D call TRBD1 (6 bases). Deletions cut 3 bases from V and 9 bases from J, with 24 bases between. The CDR3 is made up of 17 amino acids. Germline lookup yields CDR1 SGHTA and CDR2 FQGNSA.

In its sample, this clonotype was seen many times. The rearrangement uses TRBV4-1 and TRBJ2-3, with D maybe TRBD2 (5 bases). Trimming shortened V by 4 bases and J by 9 bases, and 11 bases separated the two germline ends. This CDR3 is built from 12 residues. CDR1 and CDR2 (germline): MGHRA, YSYEKL. CDR3 sequence: CASSPPGVTQYF. CDR3 in DNA: TGCGCCAGCAGCCCGCCCGGGGTAACGCAGTATTTT.

J is TRBJ2-7 and V is TRBV7-2, with TRBD1 matching over 8 bases. The CDR3 is made up of 18 amino acids. V trimming: 1 base; J trimming: 6 bases; junction bases outside the gene matches: 17. Germline V CDR1 and CDR2: SGHTA, FQGNSA. The CDR3 loop is CASSLEDPWTGFPSEQYF. The DNA of the CDR3 is TGTGCCAGCAGCTTAGAGGATCCCTGGACAGGGTTTCCTTCCGAGCAGTACTTC.

This clonotype was seen more than once but under ten times. The V and J genes are TRBV7-2 and TRBJ1-5, with D hard to call. Germline V CDR1 and CDR2: SGHTA, FQGNSA. The V end lost 2 bases, the J end lost 7 bases, and 9 bases lay between the germline ends. This CDR3 is built from 13 residues. The CDR3 reads CASSLTGAQPQHF. The CDR3 coding sequence is TGTGCCAGCAGCTTAACGGGAGCGCAGCCCCAGCATTTT. Full variable domain (remainder filled in from reference TRBV7-2 and TRBJ1-5): GAGVSQSPSNKVTEKGKDVELRCDPISGHTALYWYRQSLGQGLEFLIYFQGNSAPDKSGLPSDRFSAERTGGSVSTLTIQRTQQEDSAVYLCASSLTGAQPQHFGDGTRLSIL.

The genes are TRBV15 and TRBJ1-6, with D unclear. The CDR3 loop spans 14 amino acids. Trimming stripped 4 bases from V and 12 bases from J, with 16 bases between. Per the germline V gene, CDR1 is LNHNV and CDR2 is YYDKDF (reference sequence). CDR3 nucleotides: TGTGCCACCAGCAAACGAACAACCGCACAACCCCTCCACTTT. It codes for CATSKRTTAQPLHF.

This clonotype was recorded many times. The CDR3 here is CASSLEVDTEAFF. The CDR3 nucleotides are TGTGCCAGCAGCTTAGAAGTGGACACTGAAGCTTTCTTT. The chain joins TRBV7-2 to TRBJ1-1; D is uncertain. With 1 base removed from V and 3 bases from J, the gap between germline ends came to 6 bases. Germline CDR1 SGHTA, CDR2 FQGNSA. The CDR3 is made up of 13 amino acids.

The V gene is TRBV7-2, the J gene TRBJ2-1; weak D call: TRBD2 (7 bases). This CDR3 has 14 residues. Trimming removed 3 bases at V and 8 bases at J, with 14 bases between. Germline lookup yields CDR1 SGHTA and CDR2 FQGNSA. CDR3 region: CASSFGSGGDEQFF. The CDR3 DNA is TGTGCCAGCAGCTTTGGATCGGGGGGCGATGAGCAGTTCTTC.

V gene TRBV5-6 combines with J gene TRBJ2-1; no definite D call. The ends were cut back, 1 base at V and 8 bases at J, with 13 bases in the middle. The CDR3 length is 14 residues. CDR1 SGHDT and CDR2 YYEEEE come from the germline V gene. In nucleotides, the CDR3 is TGTGCCAGCAGCTTGTCCGGGTACCTTCATGAGCAGTTCTTC. Encoded protein: CASSLSGYLHEQFF.

This clonotype was seen a few times. In nucleotides, the CDR3 is TGTGCCACCACGCCGAACGAGAGAGTCTATGGCTACACCTTC. It yields the protein CATTPNERVYGYTF. This chain links TRBV14 with TRBJ1-2; D is uncertain. The CDR3 contains 14 residues. Germline CDR1 is SGHDN and CDR2 is FVKESK. The germline V and J ends were trimmed by 10 bases and 4 bases, with 19 bases remaining between them.

This clonotype was counted many times. V and J are TRBV12-3 or TRBV12-4 and TRBJ1-1; D is unclear. V was shortened by 6 bases and J by 1 base, with 9 bases between the two germline ends. The CDR3 has 13 residues. As DNA, the CDR3 is TGTGCCAGCAGACCCCTACCGAACACTGAAGCTTTCTTT. It translates to CASRPLPNTEAFF.

This chain's CDR3 is CASLPYLAVSGQFF. The DNA of the CDR3 is TGTGCCAGTCTCCCATATCTAGCGGTCAGCGGGCAGTTCTTC. The rearrangement joins TRBV6-2 or TRBV6-3 to TRBJ2-1, with 7 bases fitting TRBD2. The CDR3 has 14 residues. Germline trimming cut 9 bases from V and 12 bases from J; bases unmatched to any gene: 17. The germline CDR1 and CDR2 sequences are MNHEY and SVGEGT.

The sample holds a few counts of this clonotype. The chain links TRBV14 to TRBJ1-2; D not resolved. The CDR3 is 13 amino acids. Trimming pared 2 bases from V and 4 bases from J, leaving 8 bases between. Germline V gene lookup returns CDR1 SGHDN and CDR2 FVKESK. As DNA, the CDR3 is TGTGCCAGCAGCCAATCACAAGTCTATGGCTACACCTTC. The encoded protein is CASSQSQVYGYTF.

As regards this clonotype: A junction end diverges from the germline sequence, so it may reflect a read error. This rearrangement joins TRBV5-1 to TRBJ2-1; 7 bases fit TRBD1. CDR1 SGHRS and CDR2 YFSETQ come from the germline V gene. This CDR3 is built from 15 residues. The chain's CDR3 is CASSSTGAAYNEQIF. CDR3 nucleotide sequence: TGCGCCAGCAGCTCAACAGGGGCGGCCTACAATGAGCAGATCTTC.

The chain combines TRBV4-2 with TRBJ2-5; TRBD2 agrees at 15 bases. V lost 3 bases, J lost 5 bases, and 13 bases stayed unmatched. This CDR3 region has 19 residues. Germline CDR1 reads LGHNA; CDR2 reads YNFKEQ. CDR3 bases: TGTGCCAGCAGCCAGGCCCTGATGAAAGGACTAGCGGGGGGGGAGACCCAGTACTTC. This translates into CASSQALMKGLAGGETQYF.

This clonotype has more than one count but fewer than ten. The chain recombines TRBV19 with TRBJ2-5; 10 bases line up with TRBD1. CDR1 LNHDA and CDR2 SQIVND come from the germline V gene (reference sequence). This CDR3 has 14 residues. V lost 7 bases and J lost 3; bases outside the gene matches: 5. In nucleotides, the CDR3 is TGTGCCAGTAACTCTGGGACAGGGGAAGAGACCCAGTACTTC. Translating gives CASNSGTGEETQYF. Together with reference TRBV19 and TRBJ2-5, the CDR3 gives the full variable domain: DGGITQSPKYLFRKEGQNVTLSCEQNLNHDAMYWYRQDPGQGLRLIYYSQIVNDFQKGDIAEGYSVSREKKESFPLTVTSAQKNPTAFYLCASNSGTGEETQYFGPGTRLLVL.

CDR3 sequence (DNA): TGCAGTGCTAGGGGACAGGGGGTCACCTATCAGCCCCAGCATTTT. Amino acid sequence: CSARGQGVTYQPQHF. The J gene is TRBJ1-5, the V gene TRBV20-1; the match to TRBD1 covers 11 bases. The CDR3 length is 15 residues. The germline CDR1 and CDR2 sequences are DFQATT and SNEGSKA (reference sequence). The ends lost 3 bases at V and 5 bases at J; junction bases unmatched: 6.

This clonotype has ten or more counts. The V call is TRBV7-2, the J call TRBJ2-3; D not certain. The CDR3 has 14 amino acids. The V end was cut by 5 bases, the J end by 6 bases, with 15 bases between. CDR1 is SGHTA and CDR2 is FQGNSA in the germline V gene. The CDR3 DNA reads TGTGCCAGCAGCGTGGTAGGGTTCGGCGATACGCAGTATTTT. Its translation is CASSVVGFGDTQYF.

The genes are TRBV2 and TRBJ2-7; D perhaps matches TRBD2 (5 bases). V dropped 0 bases and J dropped 4 bases, with 10 bases sitting between them. This CDR3 is 14 amino acids long. Germline V gene sequence: CDR1 SNHLY, CDR2 FYNNEI. The CDR3 reads CASSEALGEYEQYF. The CDR3 region has the DNA TGTGCCAGCAGTGAAGCGCTCGGGGAGTACGAGCAGTACTTC.

This clonotype showed up many times. The V gene is TRBV6-4, the J gene TRBJ2-3; TRBD1 or TRBD2 may be the D gene (5 bases each). Germline V gene sequence: CDR1 MRHNA, CDR2 SNTAGT. Trimming removed 3 bases from V and 9 bases from J, with 16 bases in between. The CDR3 is 14 amino acids. CDR3 amino acids: CASSEGDPGSTQYF. As DNA, the CDR3 is TGTGCCAGCAGTGAAGGGGACCCCGGCTCCACGCAGTATTTT.

This clonotype was seen more than once but under ten times. The gene calls are TRBV11-2 and TRBJ2-3; TRBD2 agrees at 14 bases. The CDR3 has 19 residues. The V and J ends lost 0 bases and 1 base, in that order; junction bases with no gene match: 6. Per the germline V gene, CDR1 is SGHAT and CDR2 is FQNNGV. The CDR3 here is CASSLDFGLAGGRTDTQYF. In nucleotides, the CDR3 is TGTGCCAGCAGCTTAGATTTCGGACTAGCGGGGGGCCGCACAGATACGCAGTATTTT.

This clonotype was observed a handful of times. The chain couples TRBV7-2 to TRBJ2-1, with D perhaps assigned TRBD1 or TRBD2 (5 bases each). The germline gives CDR1 SGHTA, CDR2 FQGNSA. The CDR3 extends over 14 amino acids. The V end lost 5 bases, the J end lost 12 bases, and 20 bases lay between the germline ends. The CDR3 DNA reads TGTGCCAGCAGCCAATCCACCGGGACCCTCGGGCAGTTCTTC. Protein product: CASSQSTGTLGQFF.

V usage is TRBV15 and J usage is TRBJ1-5; D ambiguous. The CDR3 totals 15 residues. The germline V gene has CDR1 LNHNV and CDR2 YYDKDF (reference sequence). The V end lost 3 bases, the J end lost 1 base, and 10 bases lay between the germline ends. DNA for the CDR3: TGTGCCACCAGCAGCCAGAGGTCAAGCAATCAGCCCCAGCATTTT. This codes for CATSSQRSSNQPQHF.

The chain couples TRBV29-1 to TRBJ1-2; D might be TRBD1 (6 bases). The CDR3 extends over 12 amino acids. CDR1 and CDR2 (germline): SQVTM, ANQGSEA. Deletions cut 4 bases from V and 6 bases from J, with 12 bases between. The CDR3 DNA reads as TGCAGCGTTGGTGGCAGGGGTGATGGCTACACCTTC. Translated, it gives CSVGGRGDGYTF.